The 27 T cell receptor beta chains listed next were all sequenced from one sample in a study of T-cell reconstitution after alpha-beta-depleted transplantation in children. Researchers prepared the TCRbeta library using unique molecular identifiers, the study reports. TCRdb independently ran MiXCR on the PCR reads; one entry per CDR3 protein. This sample has 500,000 to 650,000 distinct CDR3 sequences, with roughly 10% found just once. Sequencing was performed on PBMCs, mostly from graft donor cells, taken 180 days after TCRalphabeta/CD19-depleted stem cell transplant. All receptors come from a female patient aged 2 to 10 who had a stem cell transplant for aplastic anemia, so the T cells may come from the graft donor.

This clonotype was counted many times. The rearrangement uses TRBV5-4 and TRBJ2-3; 14 nucleotides line up with TRBD2. The CDR3 sequence is 17 residues long. Germline CDR1 reads SGHNT; CDR2 reads YYREEE (reference sequence). Unmatched junction bases numbered 7, after V lost 3 bases and J lost 4 bases. The CDR3 loop is CASSSGLAGVRADTQYF. In DNA form, the CDR3 reads TGTGCCAGCAGCTCGGGACTAGCGGGAGTTAGGGCAGATACGCAGTATTTT.

In the case of this clonotype: Likely a read error: the CDR3 ends without its conserved phenylalanine or tryptophan. This chain joins TRBV4-3 and TRBJ1-1; no reliable D call. V shed 1 base and J shed 4 bases, with 25 bases lying between them. The CDR3 sequence is 19 residues long. Germline CDR1 and CDR2: LGHNA and YSLEER. CDR3 sequence reads: CASSQASYTGVGRSTEAFS. CDR3 coding DNA: TGCGCCAGCAGCCAAGCATCATATACGGGCGTGGGAAGGAGCACTGAAGCTTTCTCT.

Many counts were recorded for this clonotype. The chain combines TRBV30 with TRBJ2-4, with 8 positions matching TRBD2. Germline CDR1 and CDR2: GTSNPN and SVGIG (reference sequence). V gave up 3 bases and J gave up 7 bases; unmatched junction bases: 2. The CDR3 contains 12 residues. CDR3 amino acids: CAWRGGRNIQYF. The CDR3 DNA reads TGTGCCTGGAGAGGCGGGAGGAACATTCAGTACTTC.

CDR3 protein: CASSLWALNQPQHF. For the CDR3, the DNA is TGTGCCAGTAGTCTGTGGGCCTTAAATCAGCCCCAGCATTTT. The chain carries TRBV19 and TRBJ1-5; D call uncertain. Looked up from germline, CDR1 is LNHDA and CDR2 is SQIVND (reference sequence). The length of the CDR3 is 14 residues. Trimming shortened V by 5 bases and J by 4 bases, and 12 bases separated the two germline ends. Full variable domain (missing parts from reference TRBV19 and TRBJ1-5): DGGITQSPKYLFRKEGQNVTLSCEQNLNHDAMYWYRQDPGQGLRLIYYSQIVNDFQKGDIAEGYSVSREKKESFPLTVTSAQKNPTAFYLCASSLWALNQPQHFGDGTRLSIL.

This clonotype was recorded many times. In DNA form, the CDR3 reads TGTGCCAGCAGCTTCCGGGGACTAGCGGGAGCCGGGGAGCTGTTTTTT. Its translation: CASSFRGLAGAGELFF. The rearrangement joins TRBV7-2 to TRBJ2-2, with TRBD2 matching over 14 bases. V dropped 3 bases and J dropped 6; count of bases not matched to a gene: 3. The germline V gene has CDR1 SGHTA and CDR2 FQGNSA. The CDR3 has 16 amino acids.

The rearrangement uses TRBV28 and TRBJ2-7; 10 bases line up with TRBD1. The V segment lost 4 bases and the J segment 2 bases; nucleotides outside the gene matches: 11. From germline, CDR1 is MDHEN and CDR2 SYDVKM. CDR3 size: 17 residues. The CDR3 DNA sequence: TGTGCCAGCAGTTCATGGGGGGGGACAGGGGATCCCTACGAGCAGTACTTC. This gives the protein CASSSWGGTGDPYEQYF.

The chain carries TRBV5-5 and TRBJ2-7; D is possibly TRBD1 (5 bases). This CDR3 region has 15 residues. V lost 4 bases and J 7 bases, leaving 21 bases between the germline ends. Germline V gene sequence: CDR1 SGHKS, CDR2 YYEKEE (reference sequence). Here the CDR3 reads CASSLPRALGGEQYV. The CDR3 bases are TGTGCCAGCAGCCTCCCCAGGGCCCTCGGTGGGGAGCAGTACGTC.

The V gene is TRBV11-2, the J gene TRBJ2-1; TRBD2 matches 8 bases. Germline CDR1 is SGHAT and CDR2 is FQNNGV. J was trimmed by 9 bases and V by 5 bases; bases with no gene match: 12. The CDR3 totals 15 residues. CDR3 nucleotide sequence: TGTGCCAGCAGCAGCCGGACTAGCTCTCATCTTGAGCAGTTCTTC. Amino acids: CASSSRTSSHLEQFF.

This clonotype has ten or more counts. The chain combines TRBV7-9 with TRBJ1-1; 7 bases are a match to TRBD1. In germline, CDR1 is SEHNR, CDR2 FQNEAQ (reference sequence). Trimming cost V 2 bases and J 1 base; bases outside gene matches: 10. The length of the CDR3 is 17 residues. The CDR3 DNA is TGTGCCAGCAGCTTATTGGGACAGCAAAGGCCGAACACTGAAGCTTTCTTT. Translated, it gives CASSLLGQQRPNTEAFF.

This clonotype was counted at least ten times. The chain couples TRBV6-2 or TRBV6-3 to TRBJ2-2; D might be TRBD1 or TRBD2, each matching 6 bases. Trimming removed 7 bases from V and 0 bases from J, with 24 bases in between. CDR1 and CDR2 from the germline V gene are MNHEY and SVGEGT. The length of the CDR3 is 19 residues. The CDR3 here is CASTLPTTGRLPNTGELFF. The DNA for the CDR3 is TGTGCCAGCACCTTACCCACTACAGGGAGGTTACCGAACACCGGGGAGCTGTTTTTT.

This clonotype was counted between two and nine times. This rearrangement joins TRBV4-2 to TRBJ2-6; 7 bases are shared with TRBD1. The ends lost 2 bases at V and 2 bases at J; junction bases unmatched: 9. Germline loops: CDR1 LGHNA, CDR2 YNFKEQ. CDR3 length: 18 residues. The CDR3 here is CASSQKPGQETGANVLTF. The CDR3 coding sequence is TGTGCCAGCAGCCAAAAACCCGGACAGGAAACTGGGGCCAACGTCCTGACTTTC.

The chain combines TRBV7-2 with TRBJ2-1; 8 bases fit TRBD2. Germline CDR1 is SGHTA and CDR2 is FQGNSA. V lost 2 bases to trimming and J lost 6 bases; unmatched junction nucleotides: 9. This CDR3 comprises 16 residues. The CDR3 loop is CASSLFPGGVINEQFF. DNA of the CDR3: TGTGCCAGCAGCTTATTCCCGGGGGGGGTCATCAATGAGCAGTTCTTC. Complete variable domain (other parts from reference TRBV7-2 and TRBJ2-1): GAGVSQSPSNKVTEKGKDVELRCDPISGHTALYWYRQSLGQGLEFLIYFQGNSAPDKSGLPSDRFSAERTGGSVSTLTIQRTQQEDSAVYLCASSLFPGGVINEQFFGPGTRLTVL.

This clonotype has more than one count but fewer than ten. The chain joins TRBV7-6 to TRBJ1-1; D remains unclear. Trimming left V 4 bases short and J 4 bases short, with 13 bases between. This CDR3 has 14 residues. Germline-derived CDR1 and CDR2 are SGHVS and FNYEAQ. CDR3 protein: CASSSGRVGTEAFF. In DNA form, the CDR3 reads TGTGCCAGCAGCTCCGGGAGGGTTGGCACTGAAGCTTTCTTT.

This chain connects TRBV6-5 to TRBJ1-4; 7 nucleotides line up with TRBD1. Germline CDR1 MNHEY, CDR2 SVGAGI. The ends lost 0 bases at V and 13 bases at J; junction bases unmatched: 8. The CDR3 sequence is 14 residues long. The CDR3 DNA sequence: TGTGCCAGCAGTTACTCCGACAGGGTGGGAAGACTGTTTTTT. Translation: CASSYSDRVGRLFF.

This clonotype has more than one count but fewer than ten. This chain connects TRBV11-1 to TRBJ2-1, with TRBD2 identical over 10 bases. V shed 2 bases and J 4 bases; nucleotides not matched to a gene: 17. This CDR3 spans 20 amino acids. Per the germline V gene, CDR1 is SGHAT and CDR2 is FQDESV (reference sequence). This CDR3 is CASSLSSSSGSPPYYNEQFF. CDR3 DNA sequence: TGTGCCAGCAGCTTAAGCTCCTCTAGCGGGAGTCCCCCATATTACAATGAGCAGTTCTTC.

This clonotype has ten or more counts. J is TRBJ2-1 and V is TRBV28; 10 positions match TRBD1. Germline lookup yields CDR1 MDHEN and CDR2 SYDVKM. With 7 bases clipped from V and 8 bases from J, the junction kept 14 bases outside the gene matches. The CDR3 is 16 residues long. The CDR3 coding sequence is TGTGCCAGCACCCGGGACAGGGGAGCCCTTTGGGATGAGCAGTTCTTC. Its translation: CASTRDRGALWDEQFF.

This clonotype was seen more than once but under ten times. The chain couples TRBV29-1 to TRBJ2-1; the D gene is possibly TRBD1 (6 bases). The CDR3 is 17 residues long. V lost 0 bases and J 4 bases, leaving 19 bases between the germline ends. Germline values: CDR1 SQVTM, CDR2 ANQGSEA. The CDR3 bases are TGCAGCGTTGAAGACCGGGTGGGGGCGTCGGTTTACAATGAGCAGTTCTTC. Translating it yields CSVEDRVGASVYNEQFF.

The chain combines TRBV27 with TRBJ1-2; 11 nucleotides match TRBD1. Germline CDR1 MNHEY, CDR2 SMNVEV (reference sequence). V gave up 0 bases and J gave up 7 bases; unmatched junction bases: 7. CDR3 size: 16 residues. In nucleotides, the CDR3 is TGTGCCAGCAGTTTATCACGGACAGGGGGCGCGGGTGGCTACACCTTC. Encoded protein: CASSLSRTGGAGGYTF.

This clonotype has only a few counts. V is TRBV4-2 and J is TRBJ2-3; perhaps TRBD2 as D (7 bases). CDR1 is LGHNA, CDR2 YNFKEQ, per germline. V was shortened by 3 bases and J by 3 bases, with 16 bases between the two germline ends. The length of the CDR3 is 16 residues. CDR3 residues: CASSHAQGSGTDTQYF. The CDR3, as DNA: TGTGCCAGCAGCCATGCACAGGGTAGCGGGACAGATACGCAGTATTTT.

A few counts support this clonotype. This chain uses TRBV10-3 with TRBJ1-1; a weak D match, TRBD1 (5 bases). Trimming removed 10 bases from V and 6 bases from J, with 21 bases in between. The CDR3 is 14 residues long. Looked up from germline, CDR1 is ENHRY and CDR2 is SYGVKD. CDR3 loop: CASARAAEGAEAFF. Here the CDR3 DNA reads TGTGCCAGCGCCCGGGCGGCGGAAGGGGCTGAAGCTTTCTTT.

CDR3 sequence (DNA): TGTGCCAGCAGTTTTGGGGGAACCTACAATGAGCAGTTCTTC. Protein: CASSFGGTYNEQFF. V is TRBV27 and J is TRBJ2-1; D might be TRBD1 or TRBD2, each matching 5 bases. V lost 3 bases to trimming and J lost 2 bases, with 8 bases between them. The CDR3 runs to 14 residues. Germline V lookup: CDR1 MNHEY, CDR2 SMNVEV (reference sequence).

J is TRBJ2-1 and V is TRBV7-2, with 7 positions matching TRBD2. Trimming at V came to 2 bases and at J to 6 bases, leaving 10 bases not matched to a gene. This CDR3 has 16 amino acids. Germline lookup yields CDR1 SGHTA and CDR2 FQGNSA. The CDR3 loop is CASSLTGGSTGNEQFF. CDR3 coding DNA: TGTGCCAGCAGCTTAACTGGCGGGAGTACGGGCAATGAGCAGTTCTTC.

The chain joins TRBV5-1 to TRBJ2-1; 12 bases align to TRBD2. There are 17 residues in the CDR3. V lost 5 bases, J lost 11 bases, and 17 bases stayed unmatched. CDR1 is SGHRS, CDR2 YFSETQ, per germline. The CDR3 nucleotides are TGCGCCAGCAGTTTGAAAGACCCGGGACTAGCGGGTACTAAGCAGTTCTTC. Translating gives CASSLKDPGLAGTKQFF.

The chain is built from TRBV7-9 and TRBJ1-2, with D hard to call. Looked up from germline, CDR1 is SEHNR and CDR2 is FQNEAQ (reference sequence). The CDR3 sequence is 16 residues long. V lost 2 bases and J lost 4, with 17 bases in between. Here the CDR3 DNA reads TGTGCCAGCAGCTTAAACCGGCTACGACCTCTCTATGGCTACACCTTC. It translates to CASSLNRLRPLYGYTF.

The genes are TRBV5-8 and TRBJ2-3, with D perhaps TRBD1 (6 bases). The CDR3 runs to 17 residues. Germline V gene data show CDR1 as SGHTS and CDR2 as YDEGEE. Deletions cut 3 bases from V and 0 bases from J, with 17 bases between. This CDR3 is CASSSYTGSPSTDTQYF. Here the CDR3 DNA reads TGTGCCAGCAGCTCCTATACAGGGTCCCCTAGCACAGATACGCAGTATTTT.

A few counts support this clonotype. V and J are TRBV10-3 and TRBJ2-3; 7 bases are shared with TRBD1. V lost 6 bases to trimming and J lost 4 bases; unmatched junction nucleotides: 13. The germline CDR1 and CDR2 sequences are ENHRY and SYGVKD. The CDR3 extends over 16 amino acids. Here the CDR3 DNA reads TGTGCCATCAGAAGGGGGCCCCCTGAGGGTTCAGATACGCAGTATTTT. This translates into CAIRRGPPEGSDTQYF.

This clonotype was detected only a few times. The gene calls are TRBV11-1 and TRBJ2-5; D is undetermined. V lost 5 bases and J lost 2, with 12 bases in between. Germline assignment: CDR1 SGHAT and CDR2 FQDESV (reference sequence). The CDR3 totals 14 residues. Here the CDR3 reads CASSRTVIQETQYF. The CDR3, as DNA: TGTGCCAGCAGCAGAACAGTGATACAAGAGACCCAGTACTTC.